The 20 T cell receptor beta chains presented below share a single source sample, sequenced in a study of blood T cell repertoires in COVID-19. The table came from immunoSEQ multiplex PCR; TCRdb's copy has only in-frame clones and leaves some out. The data contain roughly 200,000 clones, approximately 80% of them seen just once; the ten biggest clones take up about 7.8%. The specimen was peripheral blood. The source of these receptors is a woman over 75 with COVID-19, enrolled during active disease.

The chain couples TRBV5-5 to TRBJ2-2; 9 bases line up with TRBD2. The CDR3 extends over 15 amino acids. Losses at the gene ends were 4 bases for V and 4 bases for J; bases not matched to a gene: 5. The germline gives CDR1 SGHKS, CDR2 YYEKEE (reference sequence). The CDR3 region is CASSLPGLATGELFF. CDR3 sequence (DNA): TGTGCCAGCAGCCTCCCGGGACTAGCCACCGGGGAGCTGTTTTTT.

The rearrangement joins TRBV6-5 to TRBJ1-2; D gene ambiguous. V was shortened by 10 bases and J by 3 bases, with 21 bases between the two germline ends. CDR3 length: 15 residues. Germline V gene sequence: CDR1 MNHEY, CDR2 SVGAGI. The CDR3 region has the DNA TGTGCCACCCGAGGCAGCTACCCAGCCCACTATGGCTACACCTTC. Its protein product is CATRGSYPAHYGYTF.

In DNA form, the CDR3 reads TGTGCCAGCAGCCGGGACAGAACAAAATACGAGCAGTACTTC. It specifies CASSRDRTKYEQYF. V gene TRBV5-4 combines with J gene TRBJ2-7; 7 positions agree with TRBD1. CDR1 and CDR2 (germline): SGHNT, YYREEE (reference sequence). CDR3 size: 14 residues. V lost 4 bases, J lost 4 bases, and 8 bases stayed unmatched.

The chain uses TRBV2 and TRBJ1-5; 7 nucleotides match TRBD1. Per germline, CDR1 SNHLY and CDR2 FYNNEI. Trimming cost V 3 bases and J 9 bases; bases outside gene matches: 8. The CDR3 runs 14 residues. This chain's CDR3 is CASSDRPGGRPQHF. CDR3 nucleotides: TGTGCCAGCAGTGATAGGCCAGGGGGAAGGCCCCAGCATTTT.

Points on this clone: The sample holds other DNA sequences that translate to the same CDR3. The genes are TRBV5-1 and TRBJ1-4; 10 bases map to TRBD1. V lost 0 bases, J lost 8 bases, and 1 base stayed unmatched. The CDR3 is 14 amino acids. The germline CDR1 and CDR2 sequences are SGHRS and YFSETQ. This CDR3 reads CASSLGTGGEKLFF. CDR3 DNA sequence: TGCGCCAGCAGCTTGGGGACAGGGGGGGAAAAACTGTTTTTT.

The CDR3 reads CASSPWDRANYGYTF. Here the CDR3 DNA reads TGTGCCAGCAGCCCCTGGGACAGAGCTAACTATGGCTACACCTTC. The chain employs TRBV7-9 and TRBJ1-2, with 7 bases that match TRBD1. V was pared by 5 bases and J by 0 bases, with 6 bases of the junction left unmatched. Germline assignment: CDR1 SEHNR and CDR2 FQNEAQ (reference sequence). This CDR3 is 15 amino acids long.

The V gene is TRBV28, the J gene TRBJ2-3, with D tentatively TRBD1 (6 bases). Trimming cost V 4 bases and J 6 bases, with 23 bases left between them. Germline lookup yields CDR1 MDHEN and CDR2 SYDVKM. The CDR3 contains 17 residues. CDR3 in DNA: TGTGCCAGCAGTTCCTCCTTCTTATTGGGACAATCCGATACGCAGTATTTT. This sequence encodes CASSSSFLLGQSDTQYF.

The rearrangement uses TRBV7-6 and TRBJ2-5; 7 nucleotides match TRBD1. Germline CDR1 and CDR2: SGHVS and FNYEAQ. V trimming: 1 base; J trimming: 2 bases; junction bases outside the gene matches: 7. The CDR3 extends over 16 amino acids. This CDR3 reads CASSLGNRGRQETQYF. The CDR3 region has the DNA TGTGCCAGCAGCTTAGGAAATAGGGGGCGGCAAGAGACCCAGTACTTC.

This clone showed up just a few times. The rearrangement uses TRBV7-9 and TRBJ1-1; no firm D call. The CDR3 runs 13 residues. Germline CDR1 reads SEHNR; CDR2 reads FQNEAQ (reference sequence). Trimming stripped 8 bases from V and 1 base from J, with 11 bases between. CDR3: CASVEITNTEAFF. CDR3 bases: TGTGCCAGCGTAGAGATTACGAACACTGAAGCTTTCTTT.

This clone was seen a handful of times. The CDR3 nucleotides are TGCGCCAGCAGGGAGACAGGGACGAACACTGAAGCTTTCTTT. As protein: CASRETGTNTEAFF. The J gene is TRBJ1-1, the V gene TRBV5-1; 7 bases align to TRBD1. The germline V gene encodes CDR1 SGHRS and CDR2 YFSETQ. V shed 5 bases, J shed 1 base, and the junction held 5 bases outside the gene matches. The CDR3 runs 14 residues.

There are a few counts of this clone. The CDR3 spells CASSLGSSGQPYEQYF. DNA of the CDR3: TGCGCCAGCAGCTTGGGCAGCAGCGGTCAGCCCTACGAGCAGTACTTC. The chain employs TRBV5-1 and TRBJ2-7; weak D call: TRBD2 (5 bases). The germline V gene has CDR1 SGHRS and CDR2 YFSETQ. The V end lost 0 bases, the J end lost 2 bases, and 15 bases lay between the germline ends. The CDR3 is made up of 16 amino acids.

This sequence joins TRBV19 and TRBJ1-4; D is possibly TRBD1 (6 bases). V gave up 5 bases and J gave up 0 bases, with 19 bases separating them. The CDR3 has 18 amino acids. Germline CDR1 LNHDA, CDR2 SQIVND (reference sequence). The CDR3 DNA sequence: TGTGCCAGTAGTCTTGGGGCAGGGGCATTCGCAACTAATGAAAAACTGTTTTTT. This sequence encodes CASSLGAGAFATNEKLFF.

This clone appeared a few times. This sequence joins TRBV5-1 and TRBJ2-7; no reliable D call. Germline V gene lookup returns CDR1 SGHRS and CDR2 YFSETQ. Trimming shortened V by 0 bases and J by 2 bases, and 9 bases separated the two germline ends. The CDR3 is 14 amino acids. CDR3 loop: CASSLGSKPYEQYF. In DNA, the CDR3 is TGCGCCAGCAGCTTGGGGAGTAAACCCTACGAGCAGTACTTC.

The J gene is TRBJ2-7, the V gene TRBV20-1, with D unclear. This CDR3 comprises 10 residues. V gave up 5 bases and J gave up 4 bases, with 6 bases separating them. The germline V gene has CDR1 DFQATT and CDR2 SNEGSKA (reference sequence). The CDR3: CSALRYEQYF. CDR3 bases: TGCAGTGCTCTGAGATACGAGCAGTACTTC.

The chain combines TRBV5-1 with TRBJ1-2; 7 positions match TRBD1. The V segment lost 4 bases and the J segment 14 bases; nucleotides outside the gene matches: 11. From germline, CDR1 is SGHRS and CDR2 YFSETQ. This CDR3 spans 12 amino acids. The CDR3 loop is CASSAGDSGGTF. Written as DNA, the CDR3 is TGCGCCAGCAGCGCCGGGGACAGCGGTGGGACCTTC.

The rearrangement uses TRBV20-1 and TRBJ1-2; no clear D. The CDR3 covers 12 residues. Germline values: CDR1 DFQATT, CDR2 SNEGSKA (reference sequence). V lost 3 bases to trimming and J lost 3 bases, with 8 bases between them. In DNA, the CDR3 is TGCAGTGCTAGTCTGGCCCACTATGGCTACACCTTC. It translates to CSASLAHYGYTF.

The genes are TRBV19 and TRBJ1-5; D not certain. Trimming stripped 9 bases from V and 5 bases from J, with 14 bases between. Germline CDR1 LNHDA, CDR2 SQIVND (reference sequence). This CDR3 contains 13 residues. The CDR3 here is CASSGSYYQPQHF. CDR3 DNA: TGTGCCAGCAGCGGGAGCTACTATCAGCCCCAGCATTTT.

V is TRBV5-5 and J is TRBJ2-3, with D possibly TRBD1 on 6 matching bases. The length of the CDR3 is 13 residues. CDR1 and CDR2 (germline): SGHKS, YYEKEE (reference sequence). The V and J ends lost 4 bases and 0 bases respectively, with 6 bases between them. In DNA form, the CDR3 reads TGTGCCAGCAGCACAGGGAGCACAGATACGCAGTATTTT. Encoded protein: CASSTGSTDTQYF.

This chain links TRBV9 with TRBJ1-3; 8 positions match TRBD1. The ends lost 3 bases at V and 1 base at J; junction bases unmatched: 0. The CDR3 length is 14 residues. Looked up from germline, CDR1 is SGDLS and CDR2 is YYNGEE. CDR3 nucleotides: TGTGCCAGCAGCGGACAGGGGTCTGGAAACACCATATATTTT. It codes for CASSGQGSGNTIYF. Together with reference TRBV9 and TRBJ1-3, the CDR3 gives the full variable domain: DSGVTQTPKHLITATGQRVTLRCSPRSGDLSVYWYQQSLDQGLQFLIQYYNGEERAKGNILERFSAQQFPDLHSELNLSSLELGDSALYFCASSGQGSGNTIYFGEGSWLTVV.

The table lists this clone with a count of one. This chain joins TRBV7-9 and TRBJ2-7; 10 bases fit TRBD2. The V and J ends lost 1 base and 2 bases, in that order; junction bases with no gene match: 2. Germline CDR1 SEHNR, CDR2 FQNEAQ (reference sequence). CDR3 length: 15 amino acids. The CDR3 reads CASSLVAGGTYEQYF. The CDR3 bases are TGTGCCAGCAGCTTAGTAGCGGGGGGCACCTACGAGCAGTACTTC.